A selection of T cell receptor beta chains follows, all from one sample in a study of T cells after yellow fever vaccination. Via MiXCR, TCRdb re-called the 5' RACE reads, giving one row per CDR3 protein. The table records 450,000 to 650,000 distinct CDR3 sequences, just over 20% of them present only once. The sample was PBMCs, taken roughly 23 days after the first yellow fever vaccination. The receptors were gathered from a man aged 18 to 30 who received the YFV17D yellow fever vaccine. Each CDR3 is given with its conserved first and last residue. Fields, in order: CDR3 DNA, CDR3 protein, V gene, D gene, J gene, clone size. D genes are given only for firm matches. The size entry is marked missing in some rows and otherwise reads once, few, many or a size class.

CDR3 DNA: TGTGCCAGCCAGGGGGGGAGCTCCTACAATGAGCAGTTCTTC
CDR3 protein: CASQGGSSYNEQFF
V gene: TRBV6-2/TRBV6-3
D gene: NA
J gene: TRBJ2-1
clone size: NA

CDR3 DNA: TGCGCCAGCAGTGTAGGCCAGAACTACGAGCAGTACTTC
CDR3 protein: CASSVGQNYEQYF
V gene: TRBV10-2
D gene: NA
J gene: TRBJ2-7
clone size: NA

CDR3 DNA: TGTGCCAGCAGCTTAGACTGGAGGGCCTACGAGCAGTACTTC
CDR3 protein: CASSLDWRAYEQYF
V gene: TRBV11-2
D gene: NA
J gene: TRBJ2-7
clone size: NA

CDR3 DNA: TGTGCCAGCAGTTTATTCCTCGGGACAGGGGTCAACATTCAGTACTTC
CDR3 protein: CASSLFLGTGVNIQYF
V gene: TRBV27
D gene: TRBD1
J gene: TRBJ2-4
clone size: NA

CDR3 DNA: TGTGCCAGCAGCCCGGGACAGCCGACGAACACCGGGGAGCTGTTTTTT
CDR3 protein: CASSPGQPTNTGELFF
V gene: TRBV4-2
D gene: TRBD1
J gene: TRBJ2-2
clone size: NA

CDR3 DNA: TGTGCCAGCTCACCATCAGGACAGGGGGCAGATACGCAGTATTTT
CDR3 protein: CASSPSGQGADTQYF
V gene: TRBV18
D gene: TRBD1
J gene: TRBJ2-3
clone size: few

CDR3 DNA: TGTGCCAGCAGCTTAGCGCGCGCAGGGGACGCCTACGAGCAGTACTTC
CDR3 protein: CASSLARAGDAYEQYF
V gene: TRBV7-9
D gene: NA
J gene: TRBJ2-7
clone size: NA

CDR3 DNA: TGCGCCAGCAGCTCTGTCGGGGCGGTTAGCGAGACCCAGTACTTC
CDR3 protein: CASSSVGAVSETQYF
V gene: TRBV5-1
D gene: NA
J gene: TRBJ2-5
clone size: NA

CDR3 DNA: TGTGCCAGCAGTTACTCGATATCCGGTTTTATGGGCACTGAAGCTTTCTTT
CDR3 protein: CASSYSISGFMGTEAFF
V gene: TRBV6-5
D gene: NA
J gene: TRBJ1-1
clone size: NA

CDR3 DNA: TGTGCCAGCAGCCCCCGAGAGGACGGCTACGAGCAGTACTTC
CDR3 protein: CASSPREDGYEQYF
V gene: TRBV6-1
D gene: NA
J gene: TRBJ2-7
clone size: NA

CDR3 DNA: TGTGCCAGCTCGGGGGGGCTGTCCTACGAGCAGTACTTC
CDR3 protein: CASSGGLSYEQYF
V gene: TRBV7-9
D gene: TRBD2
J gene: TRBJ2-7
clone size: few

CDR3 DNA: TGCGCCAGCAGCGAGAACGACAGGGAGCCAGATACGCAGTATTTT
CDR3 protein: CASSENDREPDTQYF
V gene: TRBV4-1
D gene: TRBD1
J gene: TRBJ2-3
clone size: few

CDR3 DNA: TGTGCCAGCAGCCCAATGGAAGGCTTCGGCTACACCTTC
CDR3 protein: CASSPMEGFGYTF
V gene: TRBV5-5
D gene: NA
J gene: TRBJ1-2
clone size: NA

CDR3 DNA: TGCGCCAGCAGCTTCGACAGGGGTAGGACAGATACGCAGTATTTT
CDR3 protein: CASSFDRGRTDTQYF
V gene: TRBV5-1
D gene: TRBD1
J gene: TRBJ2-3
clone size: NA

CDR3 DNA: TGCAGCGTTTCATCGAGCGCCCTAGGGGATGAAAAACTGTTTTTT
CDR3 protein: CSVSSSALGDEKLFF
V gene: TRBV29-1
D gene: NA
J gene: TRBJ1-4
clone size: NA

CDR3 DNA: TGTGCCAGCAGCTTAGCGGGGGGTATCGATGAGCAGTTCTTC
CDR3 protein: CASSLAGGIDEQFF
V gene: TRBV7-6
D gene: NA
J gene: TRBJ2-1
clone size: NA

CDR3 DNA: TGTGCCAGCAGTGACCCAAGGAAGGGGAATCAGCCCCAGCATTTT
CDR3 protein: CASSDPRKGNQPQHF
V gene: TRBV25-1
D gene: NA
J gene: TRBJ1-5
clone size: NA

CDR3 DNA: TGTGCCAGCAGCCAAGATCTGAGACAGGGGAGCAGCGAGCAGTACTTC
CDR3 protein: CASSQDLRQGSSEQYF
V gene: TRBV3-1
D gene: TRBD1
J gene: TRBJ2-7
clone size: NA

CDR3 DNA: TGCAGCGGGCGATTGGGACACTACCAAGAGACCCAGTACTTC
CDR3 protein: CSGRLGHYQETQYF
V gene: TRBV29-1
D gene: NA
J gene: TRBJ2-5
clone size: NA

CDR3 DNA: TGCAGTGCTGGGCAGGGGGCGGTTTGGGATACGCAGTATTTT
CDR3 protein: CSAGQGAVWDTQYF
V gene: TRBV20-1
D gene: TRBD1
J gene: TRBJ2-3
clone size: few

CDR3 DNA: TGTGCCACCAGCAGAGAAGGGGAAGTTAATCAGCCCCAGCATTTT
CDR3 protein: CATSREGEVNQPQHF
V gene: TRBV15
D gene: NA
J gene: TRBJ1-5
clone size: NA

CDR3 DNA: TGTGCCAGCAGCTCATACGGAGGGGGCCGGGAGACCCAGTACTTC
CDR3 protein: CASSSYGGGRETQYF
V gene: TRBV7-3
D gene: NA
J gene: TRBJ2-5
clone size: few

CDR3 DNA: TGTGCCATCAGTACAACCAGTGCCGAGCAGTACTTC
CDR3 protein: CAISTTSAEQYF
V gene: TRBV10-3
D gene: NA
J gene: TRBJ2-7
clone size: few

CDR3 DNA: TGTGCCAGCAGCCCCAGACAGTTGAGTGGCGAGCAGTACTTC
CDR3 protein: CASSPRQLSGEQYF
V gene: TRBV9
D gene: NA
J gene: TRBJ2-7
clone size: NA

CDR3 DNA: TGTGCCAGCAGCACCGGACTCCAGCAGCCCCAGCATTTT
CDR3 protein: CASSTGLQQPQHF
V gene: TRBV6-1
D gene: NA
J gene: TRBJ1-5
clone size: NA

CDR3 DNA: TGTGCCAGCAGTTTAGGCAGTAACACTGAAGCTTTCTTT
CDR3 protein: CASSLGSNTEAFF
V gene: TRBV12-3/TRBV12-4
D gene: NA
J gene: TRBJ1-1
clone size: many

CDR3 DNA: TGCGCCAGCAGCTTGGCCGCGGGGGAGAGCTCAGGCTACACCTTC
CDR3 protein: CASSLAAGESSGYTF
V gene: TRBV5-1
D gene: NA
J gene: TRBJ1-2
clone size: many

CDR3 DNA: TGTGCCACCAGTGATCACAGGGGAGGCAATCAGCCCCAGCATTTT
CDR3 protein: CATSDHRGGNQPQHF
V gene: TRBV24-1
D gene: TRBD1
J gene: TRBJ1-5
clone size: few

CDR3 DNA: TGCGCCAGCAGCTTGGGGACTAGCGAGGCGCAGTATTTT
CDR3 protein: CASSLGTSEAQYF
V gene: TRBV5-1
D gene: TRBD2
J gene: TRBJ2-3
clone size: few

CDR3 DNA: TGTGCCAGCTCACCCAACGGGGGACTTAATGAAAAACTGTTTTTT
CDR3 protein: CASSPNGGLNEKLFF
V gene: TRBV18
D gene: NA
J gene: TRBJ1-4
clone size: NA

CDR3 DNA: TGCAGTGCCCCCTTAGCGGGGGACTACAATGAGCAGTTCTTC
CDR3 protein: CSAPLAGDYNEQFF
V gene: TRBV20-1
D gene: TRBD2
J gene: TRBJ2-1
clone size: NA

CDR3 DNA: TGCGCCAGCAGCCAAGGTCGTCGGGGGGGCCAAGATACGCAGTATTTT
CDR3 protein: CASSQGRRGGQDTQYF
V gene: TRBV4-3
D gene: TRBD2
J gene: TRBJ2-3
clone size: NA

CDR3 DNA: TGTGCCAGCAGTTACCGGGGAGCGATAGAGACCCAGTACTTC
CDR3 protein: CASSYRGAIETQYF
V gene: TRBV6-5
D gene: NA
J gene: TRBJ2-5
clone size: few

CDR3 DNA: TGCAGCGTTGAAGGGTTCCAAGGGAGCTCCTACGAGCAGTACTTC
CDR3 protein: CSVEGFQGSSYEQYF
V gene: TRBV29-1
D gene: NA
J gene: TRBJ2-7
clone size: NA

CDR3 DNA: TGTGCCAGCAGTTTATTCTCCGGGACTCCGGAATACAATGAGCAGTTCTTC
CDR3 protein: CASSLFSGTPEYNEQFF
V gene: TRBV27
D gene: NA
J gene: TRBJ2-1
clone size: few

CDR3 DNA: TGTGCCAGCAGTTACCCCGGTGGGGGGTTGGCTTTCTTT
CDR3 protein: CASSYPGGGLAFF
V gene: TRBV28
D gene: NA
J gene: TRBJ1-1
clone size: few

CDR3 DNA: TGCGCCAGCAGCCAAGAAGTCCAGGGAAGAACCGGGGAGCTGTTTTTT
CDR3 protein: CASSQEVQGRTGELFF
V gene: TRBV4-3
D gene: NA
J gene: TRBJ2-2
clone size: few

CDR3 DNA: TGTGCCAGTAGTCCAGATCTCCCAAGCAATCAGCCCCAGCATTTT
CDR3 protein: CASSPDLPSNQPQHF
V gene: TRBV19
D gene: NA
J gene: TRBJ1-5
clone size: few

CDR3 DNA: TGTGCCAGCAGCTTCCCCGGTAATGAGCAGTTCTTC
CDR3 protein: CASSFPGNEQFF
V gene: TRBV7-3
D gene: NA
J gene: TRBJ2-1
clone size: few

CDR3 DNA: TGTGCCAGCTCACCTTCCGGGGAGGGGGAAGCTTTCTTT
CDR3 protein: CASSPSGEGEAFF
V gene: TRBV18
D gene: NA
J gene: TRBJ1-1
clone size: NA

CDR3 DNA: TGTGCCAGTAGTCCCACCCCGGGACAGGCGAGAGATACGCAGTATTTT
CDR3 protein: CASSPTPGQARDTQYF
V gene: TRBV19
D gene: TRBD1
J gene: TRBJ2-3
clone size: NA